This T cell receptor beta chain was sequenced during a study of cytomegalovirus exposure and HLA in healthy donors. Study-level results: The listing of 150 to 200 TCR beta chains classed them as cytomegalovirus-associated. Presence/absence analyses assumed roughly uniform sequencing depth across donors.

Concerning this clone: The antigen remains undetermined.

With 4 bases clipped from V and 3 bases from J, the junction kept 5 bases outside the gene matches. Germline assignment: CDR1 SGHTA and CDR2 FQGNSA. This CDR3 has 15 amino acids. 13 Jbeta primers and 60 Vbeta primers were used for the PCR. The protocol was immunoSEQ multiplex PCR, while the TCRdb copy is restricted to in-frame clones and leaves out a portion. The sample includes some 150,000 clones, roughly four fifths of them seen just once. The specimen sequenced was PBMCs. The J gene is TRBJ2-1, the V gene TRBV7-2; 8 bases align to TRBD1. This clonotype was sampled from a man younger than 40 in good health and CMV-seropositive. The CDR3 sequence is CASSSGTGNYNEQFF. The CDR3 coding sequence is TGTGCCAGCAGCTCCGGGACAGGAAACTACAATGAGCAGTTCTTC.